Presented here are 5 T cell receptor beta chains from one specimen sequenced in a study of shared clonotypes between healthy human individuals. Sequenced by immunoSEQ multiplex PCR; TCRdb stores in-frame clones only, minus some. Of approximately 500,000 clones detected, 60% to 80% appear once; the ten largest clones hold about 11%. Sequencing was done on a sample of PBMCs. These receptors were collected from a woman in her forties in good health. Some clones in this sample may be carry-over from other donors' samples.

This clone was observed at least ten times. In the same sample, other DNA sequences code for this CDR3. The rearrangement joins TRBV11-1 to TRBJ1-1, with 7 bases matching TRBD1. This CDR3 is built from 15 residues. The V and J ends lost 4 bases and 10 bases, in that order; junction bases with no gene match: 15. From germline, CDR1 is SGHAT and CDR2 FQDESV (reference sequence). The DNA for the CDR3 is TGTGCCAGCAGCTACCTACGGGACAGCCTAGAGGGAGCTTTCTTT. This sequence encodes CASSYLRDSLEGAFF.

The rearrangement joins TRBV9 to TRBJ2-2; 13 nucleotides agree with TRBD2. The CDR3 length is 16 residues. V was pared by 5 bases and J by 7 bases, with 8 bases of the junction left unmatched. Germline V gives CDR1 SGDLS, CDR2 YYNGEE. The CDR3 loop reads CASSLGTSGTGGELFF. CDR3 coding DNA: TGTGCCAGCAGTCTCGGGACTAGCGGGACCGGCGGGGAGCTGTTTTTT.

The chain links TRBV7-8 to TRBJ2-5; 12 nucleotides line up with TRBD2. V was clipped by 0 bases and J by 5 bases; unmatched bases: 4. The CDR3 runs to 16 residues. Germline CDR1 SGHVS, CDR2 FQNEAQ. CDR3 amino acids: CASSLALAGGPETQYF. CDR3 coding DNA: TGTGCCAGCAGCTTAGCCCTAGCGGGAGGGCCGGAGACCCAGTACTTC.

The chain carries TRBV6-5 and TRBJ2-5, with 11 bases lining up with TRBD2. This CDR3 spans 14 amino acids. The junction had 4 bases not matched to a gene; V was cut back by 7 bases and J by 3 bases. Germline assignment: CDR1 MNHEY and CDR2 SVGAGI. DNA for the CDR3: TGTGCCAGCAAAACTAGCGGGGGTGAAGAGACCCAGTACTTC. Its translation: CASKTSGGEETQYF.

The V call is TRBV9, the J call TRBJ2-1, with D maybe TRBD2 (6 bases). Trimming took off 0 bases at V and 10 bases at J, with 14 bases between the two ends. Germline CDR1 reads SGDLS; CDR2 reads YYNGEE. This CDR3 is built from 14 residues. In DNA, the CDR3 is TGTGCCAGCAGCGTAGGATCCCAGGAGGGAGAGCAGTTCTTC. Its translation is CASSVGSQEGEQFF.